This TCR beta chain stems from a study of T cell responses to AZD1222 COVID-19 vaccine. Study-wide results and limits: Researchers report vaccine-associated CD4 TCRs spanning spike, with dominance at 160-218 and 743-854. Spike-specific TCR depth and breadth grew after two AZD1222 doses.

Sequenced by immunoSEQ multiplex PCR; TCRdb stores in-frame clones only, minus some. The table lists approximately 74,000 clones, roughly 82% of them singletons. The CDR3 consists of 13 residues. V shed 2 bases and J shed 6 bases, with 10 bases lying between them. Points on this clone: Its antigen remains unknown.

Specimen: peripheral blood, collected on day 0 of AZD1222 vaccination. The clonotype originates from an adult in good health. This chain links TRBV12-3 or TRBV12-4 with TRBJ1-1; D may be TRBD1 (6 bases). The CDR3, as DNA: TGTGCCAGCAGTTTAATGGGGGGCTCTGAAGCTTTCTTT. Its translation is CASSLMGGSEAFF.